Below are 9 T cell receptor beta chains sequenced from a single sample in a study of sequential checkpoint blockade in melanoma. Produced via immunoSEQ multiplex PCR; TCRdb's table is partial and in-frame only. The sample has about 13,000 clones; 25% to 35% are singletons. Treatment given: randomized to nivolumab then ipilimumab (arm A) or the reverse (arm B). Sequencing was performed on tumor tissue (inferred from file names), taken from a patient given nivolumab and ipilimumab in sequence. All receptors derive from a human donor with melanoma.

Only a few counts were recorded for this clone. The rearrangement uses TRBV6-8 and TRBJ1-4, with D possibly being TRBD1 (5 bases). Per the germline V gene, CDR1 is MNHGY and CDR2 is SAAAGT. This CDR3 has 15 residues. V lost 2 bases and J lost 7, with 14 bases in between. CDR3 residues: CASSYQPGLPEKLFF. DNA of the CDR3: TGTGCCAGCAGTTACCAACCGGGACTGCCTGAAAAACTGTTTTTT.

This clone has only a few counts. The gene calls are TRBV6-8 and TRBJ2-2, with TRBD1 matching 7 bases. In germline, CDR1 is MNHGY, CDR2 SAAAGT. V lost 5 bases and J lost 4; bases outside the gene matches: 7. The CDR3 runs to 15 residues. The DNA for the CDR3 is TGTGCCAGCAGTCACGGGACAGCCATCACCGGGGAGCTGTTTTTT. Residues: CASSHGTAITGELFF.

V is TRBV14 and J is TRBJ2-1; 8 bases match TRBD2. V trimming: 1 base; J trimming: 7 bases; junction bases outside the gene matches: 9. Germline assignment: CDR1 SGHDN and CDR2 FVKESK. This CDR3 spans 16 amino acids. The CDR3 reads CASSQGAGRAGNEQFF. The DNA for the CDR3 is TGTGCCAGCAGCCAAGGGGCCGGGAGGGCCGGGAATGAGCAGTTCTTC.

In regard to this clone: Compared with germline, one end of the junction differs, possibly owing to a read error. V and J are TRBV6-8 and TRBJ1-5, with 9 bases lining up with TRBD1. Germline CDR1 is MNHGY and CDR2 is SAAAGT. The CDR3 length is 15 residues. This CDR3 is CAISGTGRNNQPQHF. CDR3 DNA: TGTGCCATCAGTGGGACAGGGAGGAACAATCAGCCCCAGCATTTT.

This clone was picked up many times. The chain joins TRBV11-3 to TRBJ2-7; 8 bases are a match to TRBD2. Germline CDR1 is SGHNT and CDR2 is YENEEA. V dropped 3 bases and J dropped 3; count of bases not matched to a gene: 7. The CDR3 spans 15 residues. CDR3 residues: CASSFGAGAHYEQYF. The CDR3 DNA reads as TGTGCCAGCAGCTTTGGAGCGGGAGCCCACTACGAGCAGTACTTC.

The chain links TRBV19 to TRBJ1-5; 10 bases fit TRBD1. The CDR3 spans 18 residues. V lost 5 bases and J lost 6; bases outside the gene matches: 16. The germline V gene has CDR1 LNHDA and CDR2 SQIVND (reference sequence). Written as DNA, the CDR3 is TGTGCCAGTAGTTTCCTTCCGACAGGGGGCTTTCGAGGTCAGCCCCAGCATTTT. Its protein is CASSFLPTGGFRGQPQHF. Full variable domain (remainder filled in from reference TRBV19 and TRBJ1-5): DGGITQSPKYLFRKEGQNVTLSCEQNLNHDAMYWYRQDPGQGLRLIYYSQIVNDFQKGDIAEGYSVSREKKESFPLTVTSAQKNPTAFYLCASSFLPTGGFRGQPQHFGDGTRLSIL.

There are a few counts of this clone. The chain joins TRBV9 to TRBJ1-1; D not certain. The CDR3 totals 14 residues. Germline V gives CDR1 SGDLS, CDR2 YYNGEE. The germline V and J ends were trimmed by 0 bases and 3 bases, with 9 bases remaining between them. The CDR3 nucleotides are TGTGCCAGCAGCGTAGGGGCGGTGTACACTGAAGCTTTCTTT. This sequence encodes CASSVGAVYTEAFF.

The chain uses TRBV19 and TRBJ2-4; TRBD2 matches 9 bases. The CDR3 length is 18 residues. Germline V gene lookup returns CDR1 LNHDA and CDR2 SQIVND (reference sequence). The trim removed 6 bases at V and 2 bases at J, leaving 14 bases unmatched. Here the CDR3 DNA reads TGTGCCAGTAGCCCGGGGGCTAGCGGGAAGAGAACCAAAAACATTCAGTACTTC. Translation gives CASSPGASGKRTKNIQYF.

The chain employs TRBV9 and TRBJ2-1; TRBD1 matches 8 bases. The trim removed 4 bases at V and 6 bases at J, leaving 12 bases unmatched. The CDR3 is made up of 16 amino acids. CDR1 and CDR2 from the germline V gene are SGDLS and YYNGEE. The CDR3 region has the DNA TGTGCCAGCAGCTCCTTAGACAGGGGAGGCCTCAATGAGCAGTTCTTC. Residues: CASSSLDRGGLNEQFF.